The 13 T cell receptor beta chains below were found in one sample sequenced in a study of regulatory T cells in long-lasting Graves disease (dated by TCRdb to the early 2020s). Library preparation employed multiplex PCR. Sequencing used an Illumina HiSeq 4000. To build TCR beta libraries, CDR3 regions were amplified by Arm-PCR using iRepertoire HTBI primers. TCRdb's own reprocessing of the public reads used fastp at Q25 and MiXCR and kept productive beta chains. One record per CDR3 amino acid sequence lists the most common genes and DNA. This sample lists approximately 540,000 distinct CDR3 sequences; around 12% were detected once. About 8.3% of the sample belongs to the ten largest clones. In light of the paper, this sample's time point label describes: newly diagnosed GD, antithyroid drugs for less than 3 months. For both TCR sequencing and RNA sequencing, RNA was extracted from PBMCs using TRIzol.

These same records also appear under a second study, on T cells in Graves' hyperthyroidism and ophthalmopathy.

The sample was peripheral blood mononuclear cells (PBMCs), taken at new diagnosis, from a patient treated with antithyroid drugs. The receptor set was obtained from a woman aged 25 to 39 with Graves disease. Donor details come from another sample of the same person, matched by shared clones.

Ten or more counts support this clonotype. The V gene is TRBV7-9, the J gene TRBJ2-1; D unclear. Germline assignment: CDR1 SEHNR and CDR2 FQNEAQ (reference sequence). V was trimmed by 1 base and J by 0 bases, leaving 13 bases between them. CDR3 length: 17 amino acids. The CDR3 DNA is TGTGCCAGCAGCTTAGGTTGGCACGGAAGCTCCTACAATGAGCAGTTCTTC. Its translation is CASSLGWHGSSYNEQFF.

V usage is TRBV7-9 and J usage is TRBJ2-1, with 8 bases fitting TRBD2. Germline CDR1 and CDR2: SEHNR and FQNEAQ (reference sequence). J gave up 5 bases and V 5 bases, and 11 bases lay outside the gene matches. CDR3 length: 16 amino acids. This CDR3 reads CASSPPRGRSNNEQFF. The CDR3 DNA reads TGTGCCAGCAGCCCTCCGCGCGGGAGGTCAAACAATGAGCAGTTCTTC.

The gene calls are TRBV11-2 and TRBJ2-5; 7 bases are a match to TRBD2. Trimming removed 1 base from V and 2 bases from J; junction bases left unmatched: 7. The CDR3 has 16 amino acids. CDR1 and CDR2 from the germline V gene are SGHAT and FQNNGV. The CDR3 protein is CASSLVGGRGQETQYF. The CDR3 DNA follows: TGTGCCAGCAGCTTAGTTGGGGGGAGGGGACAAGAGACCCAGTACTTC. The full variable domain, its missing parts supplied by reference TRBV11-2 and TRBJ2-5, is EAGVAQSPRYKIIEKRQSVAFWCNPISGHATLYWYQQILGQGPKLLIQFQNNGVVDDSQLPKDRFSAERLKGVDSTLKIQPAKLEDSAVYLCASSLVGGRGQETQYFGPGTRLLVL.

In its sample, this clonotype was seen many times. The CDR3 here is CSVAFRTTDTQYF. The CDR3 bases are TGCAGTGTTGCCTTTAGAACCACAGATACGCAGTATTTT. The chain combines TRBV20-1 with TRBJ2-3; no clear D gene. The CDR3 has 13 residues. V lost 7 bases, J lost 2 bases, and 13 bases lay in between. In germline, CDR1 is DFQATT, CDR2 SNEGSKA (reference sequence).

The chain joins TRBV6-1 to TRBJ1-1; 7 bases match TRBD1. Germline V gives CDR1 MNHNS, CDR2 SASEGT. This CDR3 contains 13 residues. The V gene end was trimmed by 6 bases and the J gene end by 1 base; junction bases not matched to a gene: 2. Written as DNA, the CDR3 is TGTGCCAGCAGAGGACAGGAGAACACTGAAGCTTTCTTT. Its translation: CASRGQENTEAFF.

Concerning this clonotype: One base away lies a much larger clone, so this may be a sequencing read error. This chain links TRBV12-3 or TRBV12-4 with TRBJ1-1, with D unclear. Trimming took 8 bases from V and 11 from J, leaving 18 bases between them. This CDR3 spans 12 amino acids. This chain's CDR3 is CASGLTARWAFF. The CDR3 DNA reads TGTGCCAGCGGTCTGACGGCCCGGTGGGCTTTCTTT.

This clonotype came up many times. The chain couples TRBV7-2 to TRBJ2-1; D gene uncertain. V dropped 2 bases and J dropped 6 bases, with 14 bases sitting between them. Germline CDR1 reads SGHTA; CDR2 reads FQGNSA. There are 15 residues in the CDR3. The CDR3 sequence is CASSLQPVVSNEQFF. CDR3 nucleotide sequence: TGTGCCAGCAGCTTACAACCAGTGGTTAGCAATGAGCAGTTCTTC. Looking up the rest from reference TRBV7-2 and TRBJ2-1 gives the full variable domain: GAGVSQSPSNKVTEKGKDVELRCDPISGHTALYWYRQSLGQGLEFLIYFQGNSAPDKSGLPSDRFSAERTGGSVSTLTIQRTQQEDSAVYLCASSLQPVVSNEQFFGPGTRLTVL.

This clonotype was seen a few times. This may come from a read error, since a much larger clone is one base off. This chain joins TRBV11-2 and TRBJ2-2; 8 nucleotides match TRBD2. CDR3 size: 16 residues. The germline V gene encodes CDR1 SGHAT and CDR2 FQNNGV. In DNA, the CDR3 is TGTGCCAGCAGCCATCTTTGGGGGCCAGACGGGGGGGAGCCGTTTTTT. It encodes CASSHLWGPDGGEPFF.

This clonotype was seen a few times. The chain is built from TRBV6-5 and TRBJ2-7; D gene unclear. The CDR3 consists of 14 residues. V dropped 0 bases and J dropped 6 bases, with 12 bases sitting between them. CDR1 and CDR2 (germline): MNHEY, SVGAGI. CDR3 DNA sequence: TGTGCCAGCAGTTACTCGAATGTTTTGCGCGAGCAGTACTTC. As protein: CASSYSNVLREQYF.

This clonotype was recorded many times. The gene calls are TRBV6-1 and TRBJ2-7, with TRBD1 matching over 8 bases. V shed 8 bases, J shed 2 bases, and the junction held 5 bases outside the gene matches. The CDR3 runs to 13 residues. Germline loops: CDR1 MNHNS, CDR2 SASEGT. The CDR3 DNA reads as TGTGCCAGCGCACAGGGGGAAGCCTACGAGCAGTACTTC. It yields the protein CASAQGEAYEQYF.

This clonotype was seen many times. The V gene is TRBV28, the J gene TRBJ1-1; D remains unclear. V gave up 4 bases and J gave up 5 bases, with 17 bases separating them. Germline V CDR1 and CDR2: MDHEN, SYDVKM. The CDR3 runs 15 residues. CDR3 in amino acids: CASSWHDTGGTEAFF. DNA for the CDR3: TGTGCCAGCAGTTGGCACGACACGGGAGGGACTGAAGCTTTCTTT.

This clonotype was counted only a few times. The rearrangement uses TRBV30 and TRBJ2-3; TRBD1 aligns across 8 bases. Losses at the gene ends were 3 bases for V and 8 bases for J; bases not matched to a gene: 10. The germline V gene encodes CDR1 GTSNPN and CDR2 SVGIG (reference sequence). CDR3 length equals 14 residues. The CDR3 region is CAWSVDRVRGTQYF. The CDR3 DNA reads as TGTGCCTGGAGCGTGGACAGGGTGAGGGGTACGCAGTATTTT.

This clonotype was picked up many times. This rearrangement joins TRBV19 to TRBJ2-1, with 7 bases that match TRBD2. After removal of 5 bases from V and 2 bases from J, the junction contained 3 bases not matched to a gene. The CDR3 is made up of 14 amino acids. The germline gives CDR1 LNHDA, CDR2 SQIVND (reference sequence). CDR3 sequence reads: CASSGGSPYNEQFF. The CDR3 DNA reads TGTGCCAGTAGTGGCGGGAGCCCCTACAATGAGCAGTTCTTC.